What follows are 29 T cell receptor beta chains derived from one specimen sequenced in a study of T cells in Graves' hyperthyroidism and ophthalmopathy. From RNA transcripts, TCR beta CDR3 regions were amplified. The TCR CDR3 was amplified in a first-round RT-PCR using the HTBI primer set. MiXCR, run by TCRdb on the multiplex PCR reads, gives a single entry per CDR3 protein. This sample yields about 300,000 distinct CDR3 sequences, of which around a fifth are seen a single time; roughly 40% belongs to the top ten. Sequencing was done on a sample of blood. These receptors all stem from a man in his fifties with Graves' ophthalmopathy.

In the case of this clonotype: A single base separates this from a much larger clone, so it may be a read error. The chain links TRBV2 to TRBJ1-2; TRBD1 matches 10 bases. J lost 7 bases, V lost 2 bases, and 4 bases had no gene match. This CDR3 has 14 residues. Germline-derived CDR1 and CDR2 are SNHLY and FYNNEI. The CDR3 DNA follows: TGTGCCAGCAGTGAACTCGGGACAGGGGCTGGCTACACCTTC. Its protein product is CASSELGTGAGYTF.

This clonotype was counted between two and nine times. The DNA for the CDR3 is TGTGCCACCAGTGACCCGGGACATCACTACGAGCAGTACTTC. This translates into CATSDPGHHYEQYF. The chain links TRBV24-1 to TRBJ2-7, with a possible D match to TRBD1 (6 bases). The CDR3 totals 14 residues. Germline V CDR1 and CDR2: KGHDR, SFDVKD. The ends were cut back, 4 bases at V and 3 bases at J, with 12 bases in the middle.

The V gene is TRBV20-1, the J gene TRBJ2-7; 9 bases match TRBD2. The CDR3 spans 14 residues. Germline V lookup: CDR1 DFQATT, CDR2 SNEGSKA (reference sequence). V lost 6 bases to trimming and J lost 5 bases; unmatched junction nucleotides: 11. CDR3 sequence: CSAPPSGRIDEQYF. DNA of the CDR3: TGCAGTGCCCCCCCCAGCGGGAGGATCGACGAGCAGTACTTC.

This clonotype was counted a few times. The V gene is TRBV6-5, the J gene TRBJ2-7; maybe TRBD1 (7 bases). Germline lookup yields CDR1 MNHEY and CDR2 SVGAGI. Between the trimmed V and J ends, which lost 2 bases and 4 bases, there was a span of 15 bases. There are 15 residues in the CDR3. The CDR3 is CASSYTGAGGYEQYF. The CDR3, as DNA: TGTGCCAGCAGTTACACGGGGGCAGGGGGGTACGAGCAGTACTTC.

This clonotype was counted a few times. The CDR3 protein is CASSSGQGLSQPQHF. CDR3 DNA: TGTGCCAGCAGCTCCGGACAGGGATTAAGTCAGCCCCAGCATTTT. The chain carries TRBV7-2 and TRBJ1-5, with 8 bases matching TRBD1. The CDR3 is made up of 15 amino acids. Germline CDR1 is SGHTA and CDR2 is FQGNSA. Germline trimming cut 4 bases from V and 6 bases from J; bases unmatched to any gene: 8.

Many counts were recorded for this clonotype. This chain joins TRBV20-1 and TRBJ2-5, with a weak D call TRBD2 (5 bases). CDR1 is DFQATT and CDR2 is SNEGSKA in the germline V gene (reference sequence). V lost 3 bases and J lost 0, with 14 bases in between. This CDR3 spans 15 amino acids. CDR3 nucleotides: TGCAGTGCTAGGAGGCCCCGAGGGAACCAAGAGACCCAGTACTTC. It specifies CSARRPRGNQETQYF.

In its sample, this clonotype was seen many times. The gene calls are TRBV18 and TRBJ2-3, with TRBD1 identical over 8 bases. The V and J ends lost 6 bases and 4 bases, in that order; junction bases with no gene match: 9. The CDR3 consists of 15 residues. CDR1 and CDR2 (germline): KGHSH, LQKENI. CDR3 loop: CASSPQGASADTQYF. Here the CDR3 DNA reads TGTGCCAGCTCCCCGCAGGGGGCATCGGCAGATACGCAGTATTTT. Complete variable domain (other parts from reference TRBV18 and TRBJ2-3): NAGVMQNPRHLVRRRGQEARLRCSPMKGHSHVYWYRQLPEEGLKFMVYLQKENIIDESGMPKERFSAEFPKEGPSILRIQQVVRGDSAAYFCASSPQGASADTQYFGPGTRLTVL.

The chain uses TRBV7-9 and TRBJ2-1, with a weak D call TRBD2 (5 bases). V was pared by 2 bases and J by 0 bases, with 8 bases between. This CDR3 has 15 residues. Germline CDR1 reads SEHNR; CDR2 reads FQNEAQ (reference sequence). In DNA, the CDR3 is TGTGCCAGCAGCTTACAACGGGACTCCTACAATGAGCAGTTCTTC. This codes for CASSLQRDSYNEQFF.

This clonotype was recorded many times. This chain uses TRBV3-1 with TRBJ2-1, with a weak D call TRBD2 (6 bases). This CDR3 has 15 residues. The V end was cut by 7 bases, the J end by 5 bases, with 18 bases between. The germline gives CDR1 LGHDT, CDR2 YNNKEL (reference sequence). The CDR3 loop reads CASKKGSSENNEQFF. The CDR3 nucleotides are TGTGCCAGCAAAAAAGGGTCTAGCGAAAACAATGAGCAGTTCTTC.

This clonotype has ten or more counts. The CDR3 bases are TGCAGTGCGCGACAGGGCCGGAATGAAGCTTTCTTT. Protein product: CSARQGRNEAFF. The genes are TRBV20-1 and TRBJ1-1; 7 bases map to TRBD1. The CDR3 extends over 12 amino acids. Germline CDR1 and CDR2: DFQATT and SNEGSKA (reference sequence). J was trimmed by 7 bases and V by 6 bases; bases with no gene match: 8.

This clonotype was picked up a small number of times. The genes are TRBV7-9 and TRBJ2-7; D perhaps matches TRBD1 (6 bases). CDR1 is SEHNR and CDR2 is FQNEAQ in the germline V gene (reference sequence). CDR3 length: 15 residues. Trimming removed 5 bases at V and 6 bases at J, with 20 bases between. The CDR3 nucleotides read TGTGCCAGCAGCAGGACAGATCAGGAAAATCGCGAGCAGTACTTC. Translating it yields CASSRTDQENREQYF.

This clonotype occurred many times. This chain links TRBV9 with TRBJ2-3, with D possibly TRBD2 on 5 matching bases. The germline gives CDR1 SGDLS, CDR2 YYNGEE. This CDR3 comprises 12 residues. Trimming took off 0 bases at V and 10 bases at J, with 9 bases between the two ends. CDR3 sequence: CASSVDGGAQYF. CDR3 nucleotides: TGTGCCAGCAGCGTAGATGGAGGAGCGCAGTATTTT.

Comments on this clonotype: The junction differs from germline at one of its ends, possibly a read error. The chain couples TRBV2 to TRBJ1-5; 8 bases map to TRBD1. Per the germline V gene, CDR1 is SNHLY and CDR2 is FYNNEI. This CDR3 is 15 amino acids long. DNA for the CDR3: TGTGCCAGCAGCGAGACAGGGGAACTCAATCGGCCCCAGCATTTT. This sequence encodes CASSETGELNRPQHF.

This clonotype was observed many times. The genes are TRBV20-1 and TRBJ2-1; 7 bases are shared with TRBD2. V dropped 3 bases and J dropped 10; count of bases not matched to a gene: 18. The CDR3 contains 16 residues. From germline, CDR1 is DFQATT and CDR2 SNEGSKA (reference sequence). CDR3 in DNA: TGCAGTGCTAGTGTGGGGGGTAGCGGGTCCTTGGGGGAGCAGTTCTTC. It yields the protein CSASVGGSGSLGEQFF.

This clonotype has ten or more counts. This chain joins TRBV7-3 and TRBJ2-4; the D call may be TRBD1 or TRBD2 (6 bases each). Germline CDR1 and CDR2: SGHTA and FQGTGA. CDR3 length: 15 residues. The germline V and J ends were trimmed by 1 base and 6 bases, with 13 bases remaining between them. This CDR3 reads CASSLIGGALNIQYF. CDR3 DNA sequence: TGTGCCAGCAGCTTAATCGGGGGCGCCCTAAACATTCAGTACTTC.

This clonotype has only a few counts. This rearrangement joins TRBV9 to TRBJ1-2, with a tentative D call TRBD1 (5 bases). V dropped 1 base and J dropped 6 bases, with 10 bases sitting between them. The length of the CDR3 is 13 residues. The germline gives CDR1 SGDLS, CDR2 YYNGEE. CDR3 nucleotides: TGTGCCAGCAGCGTAAGGGGAGAGGATGGCTACACCTTC. This codes for CASSVRGEDGYTF.

This CDR3 reads CASSQRLMYQETQYF. As DNA, the CDR3 is TGCGCCAGCAGCCAAAGGCTGATGTACCAAGAGACCCAGTACTTC. The gene calls are TRBV4-1 and TRBJ2-5; no reliable D call. V lost 2 bases, J lost 0 bases, and 10 bases lay in between. The germline V gene has CDR1 MGHRA and CDR2 YSYEKL. The CDR3 length is 15 residues.

This clonotype appeared many times. The chain has TRBV6-1 and TRBJ1-1; D is perhaps TRBD1 (5 bases). V lost 6 bases and J 0 bases, leaving 8 bases between the germline ends. The CDR3 is 13 amino acids. Germline V gives CDR1 MNHNS, CDR2 SASEGT. The CDR3: CASRKQVNTEAFF. In DNA, the CDR3 is TGTGCCAGCAGAAAACAGGTGAACACTGAAGCTTTCTTT.

This clonotype occurred a few times. DNA of the CDR3: TGTGCCAGCTCTCTTAAGACTAGCGGAGCGAACACCGGGGAGCTGTTTTTT. This codes for CASSLKTSGANTGELFF. This rearrangement joins TRBV18 to TRBJ2-2, with TRBD2 matching over 9 bases. Germline V gene data show CDR1 as KGHSH and CDR2 as LQKENI. This CDR3 region has 17 residues. J gave up 0 bases and V 6 bases, and 8 bases lay outside the gene matches.

The V call is TRBV28, the J call TRBJ2-4; D not certain. Per germline, CDR1 MDHEN and CDR2 SYDVKM. The CDR3 is 13 residues long. V lost 4 bases and J lost 6, with 10 bases in between. The DNA for the CDR3 is TGTGCCAGCAGTTATAGGGTGAGAAACATTCAGTACTTC. Protein product: CASSYRVRNIQYF.

This chain links TRBV2 with TRBJ2-7; 11 positions agree with TRBD2. V shed 6 bases, J shed 7 bases, and the junction held 11 bases outside the gene matches. CDR3 length: 15 amino acids. The germline V gene has CDR1 SNHLY and CDR2 FYNNEI. Here the CDR3 reads CASRATSGTSREQYF. The CDR3 DNA reads as TGTGCCAGCAGAGCGACTAGCGGGACCTCCAGGGAGCAGTACTTC.

This clonotype came up a few times. The V and J genes are TRBV7-2 and TRBJ1-5; unclear D gene. The length of the CDR3 is 13 residues. Germline assignment: CDR1 SGHTA and CDR2 FQGNSA. The V end lost 4 bases, the J end lost 4 bases, and 8 bases lay between the germline ends. The CDR3 here is CASSYAQNQPQHF. CDR3 DNA sequence: TGTGCCAGCAGCTACGCCCAAAATCAGCCCCAGCATTTT.

This sequence joins TRBV6-1 and TRBJ1-4; D remains ambiguous. Germline CDR1 and CDR2: MNHNS and SASEGT. V lost 7 bases, J lost 0 bases, and 12 bases lay in between. The CDR3 spans 15 residues. Written as DNA, the CDR3 is TGTGCCAGCACCAATCAACAGTCAACTAATGAAAAACTGTTTTTT. This translates into CASTNQQSTNEKLFF.

This clonotype was observed a handful of times. The chain carries TRBV20-1 and TRBJ2-5; tentatively, D is TRBD2 (6 bases). The CDR3 loop spans 14 amino acids. Germline values: CDR1 DFQATT, CDR2 SNEGSKA (reference sequence). The V end lost 2 bases, the J end lost 7 bases, and 17 bases lay between the germline ends. This CDR3 is CSARRRDAGGTQYF. The CDR3 coding sequence is TGCAGTGCTAGACGGCGGGACGCCGGCGGGACCCAGTACTTC.

This clonotype was seen many times. The V and J genes are TRBV30 and TRBJ2-3; D gene uncertain. The germline CDR1 and CDR2 sequences are GTSNPN and SVGIG (reference sequence). CDR3 length equals 15 residues. The germline V and J ends were trimmed by 0 bases and 4 bases, with 14 bases remaining between them. The CDR3 DNA is TGTGCCTGGAGTGTAGGAGTAGCAAAGGCAGATACGCAGTATTTT. Residues: CAWSVGVAKADTQYF.

The table lists this clonotype with a few counts. The CDR3 protein is CASSSDSQETQYF. Written as DNA, the CDR3 is TGTGCCAGCAGCTCAGACAGCCAAGAGACCCAGTACTTC. This rearrangement joins TRBV13 to TRBJ2-5, with D possibly TRBD1 on 5 matching bases. Trimming left V 4 bases short and J 1 base short, with 7 bases between. From germline, CDR1 is PRHDT and CDR2 FYEKMQ (reference sequence). The CDR3 totals 13 residues.

This clonotype was detected ten times or more. The chain employs TRBV30 and TRBJ2-1, with 12 bases fitting TRBD2. V shed 1 base and J 8 bases; nucleotides not matched to a gene: 6. The CDR3 loop spans 15 amino acids. CDR1 and CDR2 from the germline V gene are GTSNPN and SVGIG (reference sequence). CDR3 DNA: TGTGCCTGGAGTGCCGGACTAGCGGGAAGGTATGAGCAGTTCTTC. Translation gives CAWSAGLAGRYEQFF.

The chain's CDR3 is CASSQEVQGTDTQYF. In DNA form, the CDR3 reads TGTGCCAGCAGCCAAGAGGTACAGGGGACAGATACGCAGTATTTT. The V call is TRBV3-1, the J call TRBJ2-3; the match to TRBD1 covers 7 bases. CDR1 and CDR2 (germline): LGHDT, YNNKEL (reference sequence). J lost 3 bases, V lost 0 bases, and 3 bases had no gene match. This CDR3 has 15 residues.

The chain employs TRBV12-3 or TRBV12-4 and TRBJ2-1, with 12 bases that match TRBD2. The CDR3 is 17 residues long. The V gene end was trimmed by 6 bases and the J gene end by 9 bases; junction bases not matched to a gene: 15. The CDR3 DNA reads as TGTGCCAGCAGCCGTCCCCGACTAGCGGGAGCTCCGGGTGAGCAGTTCTTC. Amino acids: CASSRPRLAGAPGEQFF.